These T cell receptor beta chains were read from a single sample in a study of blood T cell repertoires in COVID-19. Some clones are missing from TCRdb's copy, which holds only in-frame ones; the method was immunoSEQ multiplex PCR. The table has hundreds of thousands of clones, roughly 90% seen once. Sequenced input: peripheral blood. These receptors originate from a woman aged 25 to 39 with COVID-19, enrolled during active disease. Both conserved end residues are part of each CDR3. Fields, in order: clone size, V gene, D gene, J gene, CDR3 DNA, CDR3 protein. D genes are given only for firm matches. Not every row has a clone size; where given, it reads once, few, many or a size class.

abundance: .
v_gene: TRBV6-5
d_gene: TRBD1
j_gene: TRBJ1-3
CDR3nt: TGTGCCAGCAGTTACGGGACAGGGAACACCATATATTTT
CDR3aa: CASSYGTGNTIYF

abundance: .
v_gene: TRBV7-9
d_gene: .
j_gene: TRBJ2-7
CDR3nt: TGTGCCAGCAGCACAGGACGGCAGAACTACGAGCAGTACTTC
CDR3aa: CASSTGRQNYEQYF

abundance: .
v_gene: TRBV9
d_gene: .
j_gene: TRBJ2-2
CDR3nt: TGTGCCAGCAGCAATACAATTGCGGAGCTGTTTTTT
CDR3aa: CASSNTIAELFF

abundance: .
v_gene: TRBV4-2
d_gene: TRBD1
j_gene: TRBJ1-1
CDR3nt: TGTGCCAGCAGCCACCTCGGACAGGAGAACACTGAAGCTTTCTTT
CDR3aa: CASSHLGQENTEAFF

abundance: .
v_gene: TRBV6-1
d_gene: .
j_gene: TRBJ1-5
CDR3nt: TGTGCCAGCAGTGAACTAAAGGGACTCGAGGGCAATCAGCCCCAGCATTTT
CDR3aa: CASSELKGLEGNQPQHF

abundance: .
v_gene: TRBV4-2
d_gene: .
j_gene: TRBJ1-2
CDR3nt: TGTGCCAGCAGCCAAAGGGAGGGAATCGGCGGCTACACCTTC
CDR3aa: CASSQREGIGGYTF

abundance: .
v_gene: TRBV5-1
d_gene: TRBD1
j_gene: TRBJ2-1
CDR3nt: TGCGCCAGCAGCTTGGGGGACAGGGGCGATTGGGGTGAGCAGTTCTTC
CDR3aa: CASSLGDRGDWGEQFF

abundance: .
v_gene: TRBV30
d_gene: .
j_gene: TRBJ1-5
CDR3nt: TGTGCCTGGGGCCCAGACATCAACAATCAGCCCCAGCATTTT
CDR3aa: CAWGPDINNQPQHF

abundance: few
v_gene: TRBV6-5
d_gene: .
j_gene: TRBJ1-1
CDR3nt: TGTGCCAGCAGTTACGCGAGGAACACTGAAGCTTTCTTT
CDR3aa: CASSYARNTEAFF

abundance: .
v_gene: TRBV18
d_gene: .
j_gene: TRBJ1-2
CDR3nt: TGTGCCAGCTCACCCAGAGAGGAGTCTATTTATGGCTACACCTTC
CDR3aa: CASSPREESIYGYTF

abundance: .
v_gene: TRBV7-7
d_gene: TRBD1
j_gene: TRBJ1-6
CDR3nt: TGTGCCAGCAGCTTATTTCGAACAGGGGGAGAAGGGAATTCACCCCTCCACTTT
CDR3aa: CASSLFRTGGEGNSPLHF

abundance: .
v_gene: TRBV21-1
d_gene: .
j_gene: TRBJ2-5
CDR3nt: TGTGCCAGCAGCAAAAAGGAACAGGCCCAAGAGACCCAGTACTTC
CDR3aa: CASSKKEQAQETQYF

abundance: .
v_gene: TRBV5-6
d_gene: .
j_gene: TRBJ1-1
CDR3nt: TGTGCCAGCAGCGTGGGTGCGGACACTGAAGCTTTCTTT
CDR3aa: CASSVGADTEAFF

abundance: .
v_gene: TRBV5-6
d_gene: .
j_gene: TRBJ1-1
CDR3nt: TGTGCCAGCAGCCCCTGGGGGGAGATCTTGACTGAAGCTTTCTTT
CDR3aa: CASSPWGEILTEAFF

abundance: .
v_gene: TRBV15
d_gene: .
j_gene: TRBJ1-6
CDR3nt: TGTGCCACCAGCAGAGGCCTGGAGGGTTCACCCCTCCACTTT
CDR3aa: CATSRGLEGSPLHF

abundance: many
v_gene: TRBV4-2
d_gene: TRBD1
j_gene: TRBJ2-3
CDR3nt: TGTGCCAGCAGCCAAGATGGGACAGAGTTGACCACAGATACGCAGTATTTT
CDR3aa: CASSQDGTELTTDTQYF

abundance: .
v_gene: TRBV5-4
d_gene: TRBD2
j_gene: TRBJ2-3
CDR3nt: TGTGCCAGCAGCTTGGCTAGCGGATACACAGATACGCAGTATTTT
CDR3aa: CASSLASGYTDTQYF

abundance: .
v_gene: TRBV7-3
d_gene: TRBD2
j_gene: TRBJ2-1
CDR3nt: TGTGCCAGCAGCTTACAGCGGGGGGGAACCTACAATGAGCAGTTCTTC
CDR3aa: CASSLQRGGTYNEQFF

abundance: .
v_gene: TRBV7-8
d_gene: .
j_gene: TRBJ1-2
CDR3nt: TGTGCCAGCAGCTTAGATCCGGACTATGGCTACACCTTC
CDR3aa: CASSLDPDYGYTF

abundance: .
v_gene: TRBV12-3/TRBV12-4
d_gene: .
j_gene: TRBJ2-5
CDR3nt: TGTGCCAGCAGTTTCCGGGGGGAGACCCAGTACTTC
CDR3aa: CASSFRGETQYF

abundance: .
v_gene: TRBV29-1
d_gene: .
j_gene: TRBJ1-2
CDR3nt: TGCAGCGTTGAGGGCGGGGATTCTTATGGCTACACCTTC
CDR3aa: CSVEGGDSYGYTF

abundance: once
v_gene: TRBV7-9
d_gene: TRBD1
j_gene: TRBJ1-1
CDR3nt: TGTGCCAGCAGCGCACAGGGGGGTTTGAACACTGAAGCTTTCTTT
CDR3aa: CASSAQGGLNTEAFF

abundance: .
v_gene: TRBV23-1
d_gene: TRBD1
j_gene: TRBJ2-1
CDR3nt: TGCGCCAGCAGTCACTCCGACAGGGAAAAGTCAAATGAGCAGTTCTTC
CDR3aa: CASSHSDREKSNEQFF

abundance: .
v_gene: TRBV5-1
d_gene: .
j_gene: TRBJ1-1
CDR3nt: TGCGCCAGCAGCCCCGGAAGGGGAGGGGGGACTGAAGCTTTCTTT
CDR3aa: CASSPGRGGGTEAFF

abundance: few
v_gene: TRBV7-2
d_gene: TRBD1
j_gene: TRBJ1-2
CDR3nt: TGTGCCAGCAGCTCAAGACAGGGACGGTATGGCTACACCTTC
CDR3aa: CASSSRQGRYGYTF

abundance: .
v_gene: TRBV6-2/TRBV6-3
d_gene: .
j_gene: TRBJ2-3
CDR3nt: TGTGCCAGCAGTTACCCGGGAGGGGGCTCCGGCTCAGATACGCAGTATTTT
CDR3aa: CASSYPGGGSGSDTQYF

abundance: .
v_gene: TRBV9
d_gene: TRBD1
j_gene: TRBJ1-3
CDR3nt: TGTGCCAGCAGCGTTGGGACAGGACCCTCTGGAAACACCATATATTTT
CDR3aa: CASSVGTGPSGNTIYF

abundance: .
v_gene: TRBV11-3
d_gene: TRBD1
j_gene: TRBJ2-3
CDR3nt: TGTGCCAGCAGCCGAGGGGCAGGGGGCGCAGATACGCAGTATTTT
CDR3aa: CASSRGAGGADTQYF

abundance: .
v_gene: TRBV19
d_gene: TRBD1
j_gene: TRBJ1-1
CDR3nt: TGTGCCAGTAGACCTGGGACAGGGCTGAACACTGAAGCTTTCTTT
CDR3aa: CASRPGTGLNTEAFF

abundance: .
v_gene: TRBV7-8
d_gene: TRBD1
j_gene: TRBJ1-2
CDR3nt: TGTGCCAGCAGTCCCGACAGGGCCTATGGCTACACCTTC
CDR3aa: CASSPDRAYGYTF

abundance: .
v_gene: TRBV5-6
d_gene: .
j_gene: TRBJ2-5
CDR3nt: TGTGCCAGCAGCTCTGAGACTCTGACCTTTCAAGAGACCCAGTACTTC
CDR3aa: CASSSETLTFQETQYF

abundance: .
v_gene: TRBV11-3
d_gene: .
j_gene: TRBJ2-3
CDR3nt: TGTGCCAGCAGCTTAGAAGGGGTAAGAGATACGCAGTATTTT
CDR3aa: CASSLEGVRDTQYF

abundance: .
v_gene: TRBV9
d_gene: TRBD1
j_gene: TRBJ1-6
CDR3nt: TGTGCCAGCAGCCAAAGGGGACAGGGGCACTCACCCCTCCACTTT
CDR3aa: CASSQRGQGHSPLHF

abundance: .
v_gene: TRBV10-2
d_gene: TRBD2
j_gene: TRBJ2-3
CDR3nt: TGCGCCAGCAGTGAAAGAGCGGGGGGGCTCGGAGATACGCAGTATTTT
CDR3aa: CASSERAGGLGDTQYF

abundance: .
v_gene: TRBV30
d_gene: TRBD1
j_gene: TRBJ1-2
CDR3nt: TGTGCCTGGGGTATGTCCGGGACAGGGGGCTTTGGTGGCTACACCTTC
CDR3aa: CAWGMSGTGGFGGYTF

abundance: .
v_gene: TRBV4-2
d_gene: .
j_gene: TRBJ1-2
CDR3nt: TGTGCCAGCAGCCAGTCTGACAGGAGTCCTGGTGGCTACACCTTC
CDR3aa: CASSQSDRSPGGYTF

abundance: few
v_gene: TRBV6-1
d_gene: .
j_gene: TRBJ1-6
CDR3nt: TGTGCCAGCAGTGGTTCCCGAGGCAGCTCCACTTATAATTCACCCCTCCACTTT
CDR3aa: CASSGSRGSSTYNSPLHF

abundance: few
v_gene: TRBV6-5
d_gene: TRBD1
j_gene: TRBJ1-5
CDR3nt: TGTGCCAGCAGTTATAACAACAGGGGTCAGCCCCAGCATTTT
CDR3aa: CASSYNNRGQPQHF

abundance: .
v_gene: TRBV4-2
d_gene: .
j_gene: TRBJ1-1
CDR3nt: TGTGCCAGCAGCCAAGTTTCGGAGAGGACTGAAGCTTTCTTT
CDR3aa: CASSQVSERTEAFF

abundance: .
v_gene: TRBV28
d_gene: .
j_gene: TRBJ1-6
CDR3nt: TGTGCCAGCAGTATACCCGGCCAGGACAGCTTTAATTCACCCCTCCACTTT
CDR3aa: CASSIPGQDSFNSPLHF

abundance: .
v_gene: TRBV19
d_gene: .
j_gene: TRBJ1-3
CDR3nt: TGTGCCAGTAGTACGGAAGACAGCTCTGGAAACACCATATATTTT
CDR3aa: CASSTEDSSGNTIYF

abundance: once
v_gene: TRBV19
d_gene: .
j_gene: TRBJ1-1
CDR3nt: TGTGCCAGTAGAAATACGCAGCGACAGGTTGAAGCTTTCTTT
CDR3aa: CASRNTQRQVEAFF

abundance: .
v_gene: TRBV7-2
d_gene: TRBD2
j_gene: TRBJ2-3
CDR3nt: TGTGCCAGCAGCTTAGCGGGACTAGTTTCAGATACGCAGTATTTT
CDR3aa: CASSLAGLVSDTQYF

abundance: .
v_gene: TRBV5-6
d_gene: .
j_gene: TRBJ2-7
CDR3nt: TGTGCCAGCACCCGCGGGGCGCGCTACGAGCAGTACTTC
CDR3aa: CASTRGARYEQYF

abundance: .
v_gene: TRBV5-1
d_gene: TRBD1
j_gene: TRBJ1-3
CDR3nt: TGCGCCAGCAGCTTGGAGGGACAGGGAGACACCATATATTTT
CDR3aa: CASSLEGQGDTIYF

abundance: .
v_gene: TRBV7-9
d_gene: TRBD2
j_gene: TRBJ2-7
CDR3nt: TGTGCCAGCAGCCCCTCGGGCGGGAGCTCCTACGAGCAGTACTTC
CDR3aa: CASSPSGGSSYEQYF

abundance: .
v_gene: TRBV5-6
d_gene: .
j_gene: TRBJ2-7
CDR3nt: TGTGCCAGCAGCTTGGGCAGGGGATTGCCCTACGAGCAGTACTTC
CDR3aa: CASSLGRGLPYEQYF

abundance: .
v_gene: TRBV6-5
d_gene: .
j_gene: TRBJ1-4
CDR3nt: TGTGCCAGCAGTCAAAGAAGCGAGGAAAAACTGTTTTTT
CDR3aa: CASSQRSEEKLFF

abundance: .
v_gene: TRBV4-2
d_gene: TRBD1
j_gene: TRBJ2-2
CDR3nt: TGTGCCAGCACCCAATCTTCCGGGACAGGGGGCTTCACCGGGGAGCTGTTTTTT
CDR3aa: CASTQSSGTGGFTGELFF

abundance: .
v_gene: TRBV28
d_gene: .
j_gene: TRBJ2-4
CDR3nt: TGTGCCAGCAGTTACGGTCCCCAGGGAAACATTCAGTACTTC
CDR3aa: CASSYGPQGNIQYF

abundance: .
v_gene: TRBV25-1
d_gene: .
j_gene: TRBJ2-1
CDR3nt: TGTGCCAGCAGTGACGCAGGGACTCACAATGAGCAGTTCTTC
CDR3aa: CASSDAGTHNEQFF

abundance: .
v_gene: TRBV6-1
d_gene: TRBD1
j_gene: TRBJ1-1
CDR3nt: TGTGCCAGCATCCTGACAGGGGGCACTGAAGCTTTCTTT
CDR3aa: CASILTGGTEAFF

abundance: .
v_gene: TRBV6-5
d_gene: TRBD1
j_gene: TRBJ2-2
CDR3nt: TGTGCCATCCAGACAGGGGTCGAGGGCGGGGAGCTGTTTTTT
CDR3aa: CAIQTGVEGGELFF

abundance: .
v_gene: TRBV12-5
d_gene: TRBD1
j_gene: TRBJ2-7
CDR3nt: TGTGCTAGTGGTTTCGGACAGGGGGATACCTACGAGCAGTACTTC
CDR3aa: CASGFGQGDTYEQYF

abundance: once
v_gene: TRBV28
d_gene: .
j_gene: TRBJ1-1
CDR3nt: TGTGCCAGCAGTTTAGGGCAGGGAAGCTTGGACACTGAAGCTTTCTTT
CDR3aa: CASSLGQGSLDTEAFF

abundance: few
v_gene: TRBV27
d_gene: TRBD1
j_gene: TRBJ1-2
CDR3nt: TGTGCCAGCAGTCCAGGGGGAGGCCCTAACTATGGCTACACCTTC
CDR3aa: CASSPGGGPNYGYTF

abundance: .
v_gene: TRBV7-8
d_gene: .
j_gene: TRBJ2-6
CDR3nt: TGTGCCAGCAGCTTAGACAGGTTTCCTGGGGCCAACGTCCTGACTTTC
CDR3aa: CASSLDRFPGANVLTF

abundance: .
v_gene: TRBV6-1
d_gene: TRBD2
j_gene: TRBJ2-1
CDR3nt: TGTGCCAGCAGTGAGCGACTAGCGGGTGCGAATGAGCAGTTCTTC
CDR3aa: CASSERLAGANEQFF